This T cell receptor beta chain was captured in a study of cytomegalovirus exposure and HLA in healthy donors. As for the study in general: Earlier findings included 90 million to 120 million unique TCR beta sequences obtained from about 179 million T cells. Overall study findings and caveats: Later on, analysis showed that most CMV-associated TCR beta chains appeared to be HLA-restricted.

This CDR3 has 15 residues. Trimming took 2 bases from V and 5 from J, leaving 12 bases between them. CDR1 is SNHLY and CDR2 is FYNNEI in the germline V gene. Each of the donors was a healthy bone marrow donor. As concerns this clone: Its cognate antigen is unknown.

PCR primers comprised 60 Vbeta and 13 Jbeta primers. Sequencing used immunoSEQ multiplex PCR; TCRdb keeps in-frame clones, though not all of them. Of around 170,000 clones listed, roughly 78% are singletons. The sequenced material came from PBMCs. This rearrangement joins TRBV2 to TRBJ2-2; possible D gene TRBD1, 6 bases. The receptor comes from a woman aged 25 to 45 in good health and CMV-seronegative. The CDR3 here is CASSENRASTGELFF. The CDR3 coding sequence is TGTGCCAGCAGTGAAAACAGGGCGAGTACCGGGGAGCTGTTTTTT. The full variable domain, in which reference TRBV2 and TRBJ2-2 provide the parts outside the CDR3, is EPEVTQTPSHQVTQMGQEVILRCVPISNHLYFYWYRQILGQKVEFLVSFYNNEISEKSEIFDDQFSVERPDGSNFTLKIRSTKLEDSAMYFCASSENRASTGELFFGEGSRLTVL.